The present entry profiles one T cell receptor beta chain with its context. By how much of the sample it makes up, this clone is medium-sized (0.01 to 0.1%). No antigen is known for it. Base qualities are not at hand, and no much larger clone is one base apart. The immunoSEQ Assay was used to sequence TCR beta CDR3 regions from DNA. The original pipeline was this. To compute T cell density, TCR beta template counts were normalized to usable DNA, which was estimated by amplifying housekeeping genes. Richness was estimated using the preseqR package, with extrapolation to 400,000 templates for PBMC samples and to 120,000 templates for tissue samples. Clonality was taken to be one minus Pielou's evenness. Tissue-enriched TCRs were identified through differential abundance testing performed on productive amino-acid clonotypes, with a minimum total count of 5 and an alpha of 0.1. The Jaccard Index and the Morisita Overlap Index were used to quantify repertoire overlap between compartments. GLIPH clustered TCR beta CDR3s with public tetramer-defined viral CDR3s; viral motifs required at least three viral sequences plus V-gene enrichment. TCRdb re-hosts the immuneACCESS table, in-frame sequences only. Its copies lack some clones; in the studies checked, an unresolved V gene accounts for under half of them, and the cause for the rest is not known. That table gives V, J and clone size, and the DNA gave D and trimming. The sample includes roughly 1,600 clones, with roughly 33% observed a single time. The ten largest account for around 30% of the sample.

These data belong to a study of T cells in localized non-small cell lung cancer (dated by TCRdb to the early 2020s). In terms of the full investigation: T cell repertoires of approximately 250 early-stage NSCLC patients were analyzed, with tumors being compared against uninvolved tumor-adjacent lungs. The cohort comprised some 220 treatment-naïve NSCLC patients with resected, localized lung tumors. NSCLC patients had a mean age of roughly 69 years, and around 140 were male and over 85 female. Overall study outcomes, separate from this receptor: A median of roughly 60 of the top 100 tumor clones turned up in the paired uninvolved adjacent lung, and approximately 30 of those clones also ranked among the top 100 of that same adjacent lung. Higher T cell density in blood was associated with longer overall survival, whereas higher clonality in adjacent lung was associated with shorter survival. Multi-region tumor sequencing was not performed, so intratumor heterogeneity could not be excluded. Because the study design was exploratory, TCR variables were selected using unadjusted p-values without false-discovery rate correction. The highest T cell clonality was observed in uninvolved tumor-adjacent lung, where clonality exceeded that of tumor, suggesting that antigenic responses were more focused in uninvolved tumor-adjacent lung.

From the germline V gene, CDR1 is MDHEN and CDR2 is SYDVKM. Including the terminal cysteine and phenylalanine, the CDR3 comprises 13 residues. Solely the CDR3 DNA is kept, with 39 bases framed from the first base. V is shortened by 7 bases, J by 5 bases, and the region joining them spans 14 bases. Two independent pathologists confirmed that the uninvolved adjacent lung, which was taken at least 2 cm from the tumor margin, was free of atypia. At diagnosis, tumor, uninvolved tumor-adjacent lung and peripheral blood were collected and then preserved as a mix of FFPE and fresh-frozen material. The sequence derives from a female donor over 55 with stage I lung adenocarcinoma. Sequencing used normal lung tissue next to the tumor, obtained before any cancer treatment. The chain is assembled from TRBV28 and TRBJ2-5; a confident D gene designation cannot be given. The nucleotides read TGTGCCAGCACCCCCGCGAGAGAGGAGACCCAGTACTTC. The encoded protein is CASTPAREETQYF. The entire variable domain, with the stretches around the CDR3 drawn from the reference TRBV28 and TRBJ2-5 proteins, is DVKVTQSSRYLVKRTGEKVFLECVQDMDHENMFWYRQDPGLGLRLIYFSYDVKMKEKGDIPEGYSVSREKKERFSLILESASTNQTSMYLCASTPAREETQYFGPGTRLLVL.